This T cell receptor (beta chain) emerged from a study of cytomegalovirus exposure and HLA in healthy donors. Turning to the study itself: An early release of data contained 75 million to 90 million unique TCRs, which came from HLA-typed donors.

Findings and caveats of the study: Most likely, a cluster of highly shared sequence variants arose as a sequencing artifact. A few of the chains that were CMV-associated were confirmed in vitro to be specific for CMV antigens.

Regarding this clone: The antigen is unknown.

With 60 Vbeta and 13 Jbeta primers, the PCR was carried out. TCRdb keeps only in-frame clones here, not all; method: immunoSEQ multiplex PCR. This sample's table has under 150,000 clones. Among the donors, all were healthy bone marrow donors. This CDR3 spans 16 amino acids. The V and J ends lost 0 bases and 1 base respectively, with 10 bases between them. Germline lookup yields CDR1 MNHEY and CDR2 SVGAGI. The rearrangement links TRBV6-5 to TRBJ1-3; tentative D call: TRBD1 (5 bases). The TCR comes from a woman between 55 and 75 years old in good health and CMV-seronegative. Input material: PBMCs. The CDR3 DNA reads TGTGCCAGCAGTTACTCGACAGCCATATCTGGAAACACCATATATTTT. This encodes CASSYSTAISGNTIYF.